These 21 T cell receptor beta chains originate from one sample sequenced in a study of CXCR3-negative and CXCR3-positive naive CD8 T cells (dated by TCRdb to between 2018 and 2021). Sequencing was performed on a NextSeq 550. The Human TCR Profiling Kit (MiLaboratory) was used to make UMI-labeled 5' RACE TRB cDNA libraries. TCRdb reprocessed the public reads and reports one entry per CDR3 protein sequence, without DNA. The table for this sample lists fewer than 55,000 distinct CDR3 sequences. The ten top clones hold roughly 1.6% of the sample. Material: naive CXCR3- CD8+ T cells from blood. The sample's cell subset or site label, in plain terms: CD45RO-CCR7+CD27+CD95- naive CD8+ T cells lacking CXCR3 (TNR3-). The receptors here all came from a human donor in good health. Some clones in this sample may be carry-over from other donors' samples.

The chain links TRBV23-1 to TRBJ2-2; absent DNA, TCRdb's TRBD1 call cannot be checked. TRBV23-1 is designated an ORF whose function remains uncertain. CDR3 length: 18 amino acids. CDR3: CASSQRSQGCEDTGELFF.

The CDR3 loop is CASSQGGRDWETQYF. This chain links TRBV4-3 with TRBJ2-5; the TCRdb call, TRBD2, lacks DNA for checking. Germline CDR1 LGHNA, CDR2 YSLEER. This CDR3 has 15 amino acids.

The V call is TRBV15, the J call TRBJ2-5. The CDR3 consists of 13 residues. The germline CDR1 and CDR2 sequences are LNHNV and YYDKDF (reference sequence). This CDR3 is CATSRESAETQYF.

The chain has TRBV28 and TRBJ2-3; TCRdb calls TRBD2, which cannot be checked without DNA. The CDR3 is 19 residues long. Germline V gene data show CDR1 as MDHEN and CDR2 as SYDVKM. The chain's CDR3 is CASSPKSGEPPTHTDTQYF. Full variable domain (outside the CDR3, taken from reference TRBV28 and TRBJ2-3): DVKVTQSSRYLVKRTGEKVFLECVQDMDHENMFWYRQDPGLGLRLIYFSYDVKMKEKGDIPEGYSVSREKKERFSLILESASTNQTSMYLCASSPKSGEPPTHTDTQYFGPGTRLTVL.

The chain recombines TRBV28 with TRBJ2-4; TCRdb outputs TRBD1, but without DNA this stays unchecked. The CDR3 runs 12 residues. CDR1 is MDHEN, CDR2 SYDVKM, per germline. This chain's CDR3 is CASSPGRNIQYF.

The chain is built from TRBV20-1 and TRBJ2-6; with no DNA, the TCRdb D assignment of TRBD1 cannot be verified. Germline lookup yields CDR1 DFQATT and CDR2 SNEGSKA (reference sequence). This CDR3 has 14 residues. This CDR3 reads CSARDRSGANVLTF.

The chain carries TRBV4-1 and TRBJ2-1; as DNA is missing, the TRBD1 call by TCRdb cannot be tested. This CDR3 is built from 19 residues. Germline V gene sequence: CDR1 MGHRA, CDR2 YSYEKL. This chain's CDR3 is CASSRRLIDPLQDINEQFF.

V gene TRBV28 combines with J gene TRBJ2-7; TCRdb names TRBD2, which stays unverified in the absence of DNA. The CDR3 has 16 residues. The germline V gene has CDR1 MDHEN and CDR2 SYDVKM. The CDR3 sequence is CANSTTETSGRAKQYF.

The V and J genes are TRBV12-3 or TRBV12-4 and TRBJ2-3; TCRdb names TRBD1, which stays unverified in the absence of DNA. The CDR3 contains 16 residues. CDR3 amino acids: CASSLAGGRYTDTQYF.

The chain uses TRBV3-1 and TRBJ2-7. The CDR3 is 12 residues long. Looked up from germline, CDR1 is LGHDT and CDR2 is YNNKEL (reference sequence). CDR3 loop: CASSQGTYEQYF.

V is TRBV14 and J is TRBJ2-7; TCRdb's assignment of TRBD1 cannot be checked, as there is no DNA. This CDR3 has 15 amino acids. Germline assignment: CDR1 SGHDN and CDR2 FVKESK. This CDR3 is CASSPGGGGFYEQYF.

The chain recombines TRBV29-1 with TRBJ2-7. CDR1 SQVTM and CDR2 ANQGSEA come from the germline V gene. The CDR3 has 13 amino acids. CDR3 sequence reads: CSVLFGMGNEQYF.

The chain employs TRBV7-6 and TRBJ2-1; with no DNA, the TCRdb D assignment of TRBD2 cannot be verified. This CDR3 spans 15 amino acids. Germline V lookup: CDR1 SGHVS, CDR2 FNYEAQ. CDR3 region: CASSLESLAGTVQFF.

V is TRBV12-3 or TRBV12-4 and J is TRBJ2-5; TCRdb designates TRBD2, a call that cannot be tested without DNA. The CDR3 totals 14 residues. The CDR3: CASSLGEGKETQYF.

The chain is built from TRBV5-1 and TRBJ2-3; TCRdb proposes TRBD1, but this gene call is untestable without DNA. The CDR3 runs 14 residues. Germline CDR1 and CDR2: SGHRS and YFSETQ. The CDR3 here is CASSLEGGPDTQYF.

This rearrangement joins TRBV5-1 to TRBJ2-1. This CDR3 is built from 15 residues. Germline CDR1 reads SGHRS; CDR2 reads YFSETQ. The CDR3 loop reads CASSLAGLALNEQFF.

The V call is TRBV3-1, the J call TRBJ2-3. Germline assignment: CDR1 LGHDT and CDR2 YNNKEL (reference sequence). The CDR3 runs 14 residues. The CDR3 protein is CASSQEVATDTQYF.

CDR3: CSVRDREELDYGYTF. The chain recombines TRBV29-1 with TRBJ1-2; as DNA is missing, the TRBD1 call by TCRdb cannot be tested. The CDR3 runs 15 residues. Germline-derived CDR1 and CDR2 are SQVTM and ANQGSEA.

The chain uses TRBV21-1 and TRBJ2-5; there is no DNA to check the TCRdb D call of TRBD2. TRBV21-1 is deemed a pseudogene. This CDR3 is built from 16 residues. The CDR3 sequence is CASSKGGGLAVETQYF.

The chain employs TRBV27 and TRBJ2-2; no DNA is available, so the TRBD1 call from TCRdb remains unchecked. CDR3 length equals 14 residues. Germline V CDR1 and CDR2: MNHEY, SMNVEV (reference sequence). The CDR3 reads CASSLGQGTGELFF.

CDR3 sequence: CSVEDPEGYEQYF. This chain connects TRBV29-1 to TRBJ2-7; TCRdb's assignment of TRBD2 cannot be checked, as there is no DNA. CDR1 SQVTM and CDR2 ANQGSEA come from the germline V gene. This CDR3 has 13 residues.